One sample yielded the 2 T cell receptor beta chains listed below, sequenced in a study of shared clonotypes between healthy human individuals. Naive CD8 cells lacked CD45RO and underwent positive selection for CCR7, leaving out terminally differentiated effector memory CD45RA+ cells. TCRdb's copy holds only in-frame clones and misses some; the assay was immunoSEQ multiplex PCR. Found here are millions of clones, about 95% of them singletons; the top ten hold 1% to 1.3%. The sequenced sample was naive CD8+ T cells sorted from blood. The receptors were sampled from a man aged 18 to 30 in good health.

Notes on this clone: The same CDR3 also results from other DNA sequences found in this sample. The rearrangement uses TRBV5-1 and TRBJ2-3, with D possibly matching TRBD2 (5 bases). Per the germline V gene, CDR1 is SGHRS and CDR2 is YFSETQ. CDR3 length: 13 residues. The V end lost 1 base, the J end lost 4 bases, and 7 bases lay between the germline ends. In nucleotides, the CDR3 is TGCGCCAGCAGCTTGTCCGGGGCAGATACGCAGTATTTT. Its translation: CASSLSGADTQYF.

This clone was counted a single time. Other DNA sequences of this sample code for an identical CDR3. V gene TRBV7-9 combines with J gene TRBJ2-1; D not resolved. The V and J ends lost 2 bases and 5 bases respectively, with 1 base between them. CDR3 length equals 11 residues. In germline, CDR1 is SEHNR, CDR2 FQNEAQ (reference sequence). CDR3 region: CASSLHNEQFF. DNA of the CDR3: TGTGCCAGCAGCTTACACAATGAGCAGTTCTTC.